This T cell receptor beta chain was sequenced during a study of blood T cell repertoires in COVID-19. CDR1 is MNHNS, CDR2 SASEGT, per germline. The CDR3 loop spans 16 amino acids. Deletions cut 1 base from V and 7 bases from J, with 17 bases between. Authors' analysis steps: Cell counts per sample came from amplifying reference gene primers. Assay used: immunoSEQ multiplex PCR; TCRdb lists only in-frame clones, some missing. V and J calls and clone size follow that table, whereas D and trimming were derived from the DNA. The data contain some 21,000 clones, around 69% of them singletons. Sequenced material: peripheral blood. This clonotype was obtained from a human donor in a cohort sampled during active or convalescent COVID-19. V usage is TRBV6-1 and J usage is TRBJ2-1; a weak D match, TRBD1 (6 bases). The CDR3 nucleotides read TGTGCCAGCAGTGAAGGTATCAGGGGCACACAGAATGAGCAGTTCTTC. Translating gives CASSEGIRGTQNEQFF.